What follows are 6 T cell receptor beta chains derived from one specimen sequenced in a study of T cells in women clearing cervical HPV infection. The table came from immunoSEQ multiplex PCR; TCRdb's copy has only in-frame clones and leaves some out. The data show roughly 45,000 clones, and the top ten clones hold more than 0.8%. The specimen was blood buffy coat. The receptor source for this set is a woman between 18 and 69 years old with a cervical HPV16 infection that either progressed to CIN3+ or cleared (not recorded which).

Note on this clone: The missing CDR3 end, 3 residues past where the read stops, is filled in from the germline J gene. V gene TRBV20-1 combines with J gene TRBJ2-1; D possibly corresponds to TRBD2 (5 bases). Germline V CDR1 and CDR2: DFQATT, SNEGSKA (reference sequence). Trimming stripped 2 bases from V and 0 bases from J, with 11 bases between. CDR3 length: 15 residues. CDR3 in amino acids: CSARKSGFSYNEQFF. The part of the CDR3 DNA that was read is TGCAGTGCTAGAAAATCGGGGTTCTCCTACAATGAG.

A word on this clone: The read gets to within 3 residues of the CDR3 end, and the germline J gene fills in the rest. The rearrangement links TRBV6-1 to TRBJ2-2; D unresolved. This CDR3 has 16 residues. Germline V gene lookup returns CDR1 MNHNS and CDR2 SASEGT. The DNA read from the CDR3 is TGTGCCAGCAGTGTTGGCAGATCCCCAACTAATGAAAAG. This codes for CASSVGRSPTNEK. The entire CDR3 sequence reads CASSVGRSPTNEKLFF.

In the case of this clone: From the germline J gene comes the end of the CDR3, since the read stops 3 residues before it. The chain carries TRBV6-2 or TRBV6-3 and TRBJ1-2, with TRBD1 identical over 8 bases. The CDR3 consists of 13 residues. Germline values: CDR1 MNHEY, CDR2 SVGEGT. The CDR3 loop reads CASSDRGWQPYTF. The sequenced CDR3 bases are TGTGCCAGCAGCGACAGGGGTTGGCAGCCC.

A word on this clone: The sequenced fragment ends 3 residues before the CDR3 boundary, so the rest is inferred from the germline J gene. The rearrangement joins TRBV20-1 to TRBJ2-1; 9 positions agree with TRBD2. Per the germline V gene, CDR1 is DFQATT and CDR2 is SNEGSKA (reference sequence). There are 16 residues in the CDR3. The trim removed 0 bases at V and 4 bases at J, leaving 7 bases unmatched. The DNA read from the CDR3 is TGCAGTGCTAGAGATAAAGCGGGGGGCGCTTACAATGAG. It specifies CSARDKAGGAYNE. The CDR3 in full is CSARDKAGGAYNEQFF.

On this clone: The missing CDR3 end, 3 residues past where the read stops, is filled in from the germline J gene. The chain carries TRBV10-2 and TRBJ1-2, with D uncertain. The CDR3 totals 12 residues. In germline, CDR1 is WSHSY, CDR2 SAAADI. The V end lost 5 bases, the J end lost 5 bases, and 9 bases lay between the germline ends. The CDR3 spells CASSPGLYGYTF. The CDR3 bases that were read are TGCGCCAGCAGTCCGGGGTTGTATGGC.

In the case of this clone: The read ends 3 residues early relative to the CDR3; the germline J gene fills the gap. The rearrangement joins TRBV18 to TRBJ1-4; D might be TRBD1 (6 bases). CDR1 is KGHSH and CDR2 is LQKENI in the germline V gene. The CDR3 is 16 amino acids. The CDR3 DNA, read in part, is TGTGCCAGCTCAGAGGACAGCCTCTCTGGGGCCAACGTA. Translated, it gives CASSEDSLSGANV. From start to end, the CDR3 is CASSEDSLSGANVLFF.